The subject of this entry is one TCR beta chain. The antigen is unknown. Trimming cost V 4 bases and J 1 base, with 14 bases left between them. The CDR3 consists of 15 residues. The germline V gene encodes CDR1 LGHNA and CDR2 YSLEER. The sample originates from a study of blood T cells in healthy people across ages. Regarding the study as a whole: Relative to aged donors, long-lived donors carried more naive CD4+ cells and displayed higher diversity.

The authors ran a second PCR of about 7 to 11 cycles using a sample-barcoded 5' primer and a J-beta primer mix. Samples each returned at least 3 million CDR3-containing paired-end reads. In TCRdb, the 5' RACE reads were re-called with MiXCR into one record per CDR3 protein. The sample includes some 320,000 distinct CDR3 sequences, roughly 29% of them seen just once. Sequencing was carried out using blood. This clonotype was sampled from a woman aged 70-85 years in good health. The gene calls are TRBV4-3 and TRBJ2-7; maybe TRBD1 (7 bases). The CDR3 reads CASSPTGAGSYEQYF. The CDR3, as DNA: TGCGCCAGCAGCCCAACAGGGGCGGGGTCCTACGAGCAGTACTTC.